A single sample is the source of the 11 T cell receptor beta chains below, sequenced in a study of CXCR3-negative and CXCR3-positive naive CD8 T cells (dated by TCRdb to about 2019). Results and caveats for the whole study, not just this receptor: TRB CDR3s from CXCR3-positive naive cells showed higher hydrophobicity (lower Kidera factor 4), lower energy, and higher strength and volume indices than CXCR3-negative naive cells.

The sample was run on a NextSeq 550. The Human TCR Profiling Kit (MiLaboratory) was used to prepare UMI-labeled 5' RACE TRB cDNA libraries. TCRdb reprocessed the public reads and reports one entry per CDR3 protein sequence, without DNA. This sample's clone table shows 120,000 or so distinct CDR3 sequences. The top ten clonotypes cover about 0.54% of the sample. These receptors have no identified antigens. Sample: naive CXCR3+ CD8+ T cells from blood. Sample cell subset or site, as interpreted from the label and publication: CD45RO-CCR7+CD27+CD95- naive CD8+ T cells expressing CXCR3 (TNR3+). These receptors originate from a human donor in good health. Some clones in this sample may be carry-over from other donors' samples.

The chain employs TRBV6-1 and TRBJ2-3; TCRdb names TRBD1, which stays unverified in the absence of DNA. The CDR3 extends over 15 amino acids. Germline V gene lookup returns CDR1 MNHNS and CDR2 SASEGT. The CDR3 sequence is CASRRRQTSTDTQYF.

The chain has TRBV29-1 and TRBJ1-5. The CDR3 is 15 amino acids. The germline gives CDR1 SQVTM, CDR2 ANQGSEA. Here the CDR3 reads CSALAEGTSNQPQHF.

This rearrangement joins TRBV29-1 to TRBJ2-7; checking the TCRdb D call of TRBD1 is not possible without DNA. CDR3 length equals 14 residues. CDR1 SQVTM and CDR2 ANQGSEA come from the germline V gene. The CDR3 loop is CSVEGRGYPYEQYF.

This chain uses TRBV5-6 with TRBJ2-5. This CDR3 is 14 amino acids long. The germline V gene has CDR1 SGHDT and CDR2 YYEEEE. The CDR3 protein is CASSLVRGQETQYF.

This rearrangement joins TRBV5-1 to TRBJ1-1; with no DNA, the TCRdb D assignment of TRBD1 cannot be verified. This CDR3 region has 14 residues. Germline CDR1 and CDR2: SGHRS and YFSETQ. CDR3 in amino acids: CASSTTGGAAEAFF.

J is TRBJ1-2 and V is TRBV9; TCRdb proposes TRBD1, but this gene call is untestable without DNA. Germline V gene lookup returns CDR1 SGDLS and CDR2 YYNGEE. The CDR3 is made up of 18 amino acids. The CDR3 loop is CASSAATTGNHEDYGYTF.

The chain is built from TRBV7-9 and TRBJ2-7; TCRdb indicates TRBD2, and absent DNA this call remains unverified. CDR1 and CDR2 (germline): SEHNR, FQNEAQ (reference sequence). The CDR3 totals 14 residues. The CDR3 here is CASSLDFLEGEQYF.

The rearrangement uses TRBV15 and TRBJ1-2. Germline V gene data show CDR1 as LNHNV and CDR2 as YYDKDF (reference sequence). This CDR3 region has 14 residues. The CDR3 spells CATAMGMLDYGYTF.

The chain is built from TRBV27 and TRBJ2-5; there is no DNA to check the TCRdb D call of TRBD1. Germline loops: CDR1 MNHEY, CDR2 SMNVEV (reference sequence). The CDR3 totals 18 residues. Here the CDR3 reads CASSSIPGQGVDYETQYF.

The chain recombines TRBV7-9 with TRBJ2-7; the D gene TCRdb calls, TRBD2, cannot be checked with no DNA. In germline, CDR1 is SEHNR, CDR2 FQNEAQ (reference sequence). The CDR3 is made up of 15 amino acids. CDR3 in amino acids: CASSSLEGFNYEQYF.

This chain's CDR3 is CASSLGETDTQYF. The chain has TRBV12-3 or TRBV12-4 and TRBJ2-3; the D call of TRBD1 rests on TCRdb alone, since no DNA is present to check it. The CDR3 totals 13 residues.